This T cell receptor beta chain was recorded in a study of blood T cell repertoires in COVID-19. As for the study in general: T cells, B-cell-depleted T cells, or PBMCs supplied cDNA or gDNA.

The CDR3 is 13 residues long. Trimming stripped 0 bases from V and 6 bases from J, with 8 bases between. Germline CDR1 and CDR2: SGHDT and YYEEEE. Methods used by the authors: By means of reference gene primer amplification, nucleated cell counts were estimated. Sequencing used immunoSEQ multiplex PCR; TCRdb keeps in-frame clones, though not all of them. V and J calls and clone size are as listed in that table; D and trimming were resolved from the DNA. Found here are 300,000 to 350,000 clones, approximately 90% of them singletons; the top ten hold around 9.3%. V usage is TRBV5-6 and J usage is TRBJ2-3; D unresolved. Sequenced input: PBMCs or T cells enriched from blood (not recorded which). The TCR comes from a young woman who had recovered from COVID-19. The CDR3 coding sequence is TGTGCCAGCAGCTTGGGGAACGGGGATACGCAGTATTTT. Protein: CASSLGNGDTQYF.